A selection of T cell receptor beta chains follows, all from one sample in a study of technical replicates of blood from several donors. Measured with immunoSEQ multiplex PCR; TCRdb has only the in-frame clones, and not every one. The sample yields 75,000 or so clones, around 95% seen once. The specimen sequenced was T cells isolated from PBMCs. The receptor set was obtained from a human donor in good health. The CDR3 runs from the conserved cysteine through the conserved F or W. Each record gives: CDR3 protein, CDR3 DNA, D gene, V gene, clone size, J gene. A D gene is named only where the DNA matches it firmly. Expanded clones get a size class; other rows say once, few or many, or leave the size out.

CASSEGTGIIYEQYF | TGTGCCAGCAGTGAAGGGACAGGTATAATCTACGAGCAGTACTTC | TRBD1 | TRBV2 | once | TRBJ2-7
CASSYQRDRGLYEQYF | TGCGCCAGCAGCTACCAACGGGACAGGGGACTCTACGAGCAGTACTTC | TRBD1 | TRBV10-1 | - | TRBJ2-7
CASSTLGFQETQYF | TGTGCCAGTAGTACCCTCGGGTTCCAAGAGACCCAGTACTTC | - | TRBV19 | - | TRBJ2-5
CASSTGQLNEKLFF | TGTGCCAGCAGCACGGGACAGCTAAATGAAAAACTGTTTTTT | TRBD1 | TRBV11-2 | - | TRBJ1-4
CASSPNEGGPIRGYTF | TGTGCCAGCAGCCCAAATGAGGGGGGGCCCATACGTGGCTACACCTTC | - | TRBV13 | - | TRBJ1-2
CASSASGHRYGYTF | TGTGCCAGCAGTGCCTCAGGGCACCGCTATGGCTACACCTTC | - | TRBV6-1 | - | TRBJ1-2
CASTGSLYGNTIYF | TGTGCCAGCACCGGGTCACTGTATGGAAACACCATATATTTT | - | TRBV6-5 | - | TRBJ1-3
CASSLDAGGGKADTQYF | TGTGCCAGCAGCTTAGACGCCGGGGGAGGGAAAGCAGATACGCAGTATTTT | TRBD2 | TRBV7-2 | - | TRBJ2-3
CASSFGQGAEKLFF | TGTGCCAGCAGCTTCGGACAGGGGGCAGAAAAACTGTTTTTT | TRBD1 | TRBV7-9 | - | TRBJ1-4
CASSLALIAGIGIETQYF | TGTGCCAGCAGCTTAGCGCTGATAGCGGGAATAGGCATAGAGACCCAGTACTTC | TRBD2 | TRBV7-7 | - | TRBJ2-5
CASSQEPGVQYF | TGTGCCAGCAGCCAAGAGCCGGGTGTCCAGTACTTC | - | TRBV4-2 | - | TRBJ2-5
CASSVGTHTFYGYTF | TGTGCCAGCAGCGTAGGGACACATACCTTCTATGGCTACACCTTC | - | TRBV9 | - | TRBJ1-2
CASSLLGQYNQPQHF | TGTGCCAGCAGTTTATTAGGACAGTACAATCAGCCCCAGCATTTT | - | TRBV27 | - | TRBJ1-5
CASSSPYRGMADTQYF | TGTGCCAGCAGCTCCCCGTACAGGGGAATGGCAGATACGCAGTATTTT | TRBD1 | TRBV7-9 | - | TRBJ2-3
CATSRGGTGHNEQFF | TGTGCCACCAGCAGAGGCGGGACAGGGCACAATGAGCAGTTCTTC | TRBD1 | TRBV15 | - | TRBJ2-1
CASSQEWANVLTF | TGTGCCAGCAGCCAAGAGTGGGCCAACGTCCTGACTTTC | - | TRBV9 | - | TRBJ2-6
CASRWTVPSNQPQHF | TGTGCCAGCAGATGGACAGTCCCTAGCAATCAGCCCCAGCATTTT | - | TRBV28 | - | TRBJ1-5
CASSAHGTSDTDTQYF | TGTGCCAGCAGTGCACACGGGACTAGCGACACAGATACGCAGTATTTT | TRBD2 | TRBV6-4 | - | TRBJ2-3
CASSQEGSLAGVPEQFF | TGTGCCAGCAGCCAAGAGGGGAGTCTAGCGGGAGTGCCTGAGCAGTTCTTC | TRBD2 | TRBV4-2 | - | TRBJ2-1
CAWNRDSRYEQYF | TGTGCCTGGAACCGGGACAGTCGATACGAGCAGTACTTC | TRBD1 | TRBV30 | - | TRBJ2-7
CASGGAWNSPLHF | TGTGCCAGCGGTGGGGCGTGGAATTCACCCCTCCACTTT | - | TRBV2 | - | TRBJ1-6
CASRRGTSGNIQYF | TGTGCCAGCAGAAGGGGGACTAGCGGAAACATTCAGTACTTC | TRBD2 | TRBV7-8 | - | TRBJ2-4
CASSKAQRGGELFF | TGTGCCAGCAGCAAAGCGCAAAGAGGCGGGGAGCTGTTTTTT | - | TRBV21-1 | - | TRBJ2-2
CASSIGQGTEAFF | TGTGCCAGTAGTATTGGACAGGGTACTGAAGCTTTCTTT | TRBD1 | TRBV19 | - | TRBJ1-1
CASSQLGAGGLDLYEQYF | TGTGCCAGCAGCCAACTGGGAGCGGGGGGCCTCGACCTCTACGAGCAGTACTTC | TRBD2 | TRBV5-8 | - | TRBJ2-7
CASSTVSYRLSNQPQHF | TGTGCCAGTAGTACGGTTTCGTATCGGTTAAGCAATCAGCCCCAGCATTTT | - | TRBV19 | - | TRBJ1-5
CATSRVGQGATQYF | TGTGCCACCAGCAGAGTGGGACAGGGGGCGACCCAGTACTTC | TRBD1 | TRBV15 | - | TRBJ2-5
CASSQGQQGTYEQYF | TGTGCCAGCAGCCAAGGTCAGCAGGGGACCTACGAGCAGTACTTC | - | TRBV4-2 | few | TRBJ2-7
CASSSSGGPHF | TGTGCCAGCAGCTCTAGCGGGGGGCCCCACTTC | TRBD2 | TRBV7-9 | - | TRBJ2-7
CASSVVVGEGTGELFF | TGTGCCAGCAGCGTAGTTGTCGGGGAAGGCACCGGGGAGCTGTTTTTT | - | TRBV9 | - | TRBJ2-2
CASSYGAGTTTDTQYF | TGTGCCAGCAGTTACGGGGCGGGGACCACCACAGATACGCAGTATTTT | - | TRBV6-5 | - | TRBJ2-3
CASSVHGGAPNGYTF | TGCGCCAGCAGTGTCCACGGAGGGGCGCCTAATGGCTACACCTTC | - | TRBV10-2 | - | TRBJ1-2
CATPEWRGYGYTF | TGTGCCACCCCGGAGTGGAGGGGCTATGGCTACACCTTC | - | TRBV6-1 | - | TRBJ1-2
CATKPGTENYGYTF | TGCGCCACTAAACCGGGGACAGAAAACTATGGCTACACCTTC | TRBD1 | TRBV5-1 | - | TRBJ1-2
CASSRLADYNEQFF | TGTGCCAGCAGCCGACTAGCGGACTACAATGAGCAGTTCTTC | TRBD2 | TRBV7-8 | - | TRBJ2-1
CSVVSGELFF | TGCAGCGTTGTTAGCGGGGAGCTGTTTTTT | - | TRBV29-1 | - | TRBJ2-2
CASSFFRGNTEAFF | TGTGCCAGCAGTTTCTTCCGGGGGAACACTGAAGCTTTCTTT | - | TRBV28 | once | TRBJ1-1
CSVGRGRDQPQHF | TGCAGCGTTGGGAGAGGCCGCGATCAGCCCCAGCATTTT | - | TRBV29-1 | - | TRBJ1-5
CASSYTGGSLITDTQYF | TGTGCCAGCAGCTATACGGGGGGGAGCCTAATCACAGATACGCAGTATTTT | TRBD2 | TRBV27 | - | TRBJ2-3
CAWSITGQGQPQHF | TGTGCCTGGAGTATTACAGGCCAGGGTCAGCCCCAGCATTTT | - | TRBV30 | - | TRBJ1-5
CASSYLASNEQFF | TGTGCCAGCAGTTACTTGGCTTCCAATGAGCAGTTCTTC | - | TRBV6-6 | - | TRBJ2-1
CASSYWGGRTYEQYF | TGTGCCAGCAGTTACTGGGGCGGGAGGACCTACGAGCAGTACTTC | TRBD2 | TRBV6-6 | - | TRBJ2-7
CASSFERVGGSPLHF | TGTGCCAGCAGTTTTGAGAGGGTTGGTGGTTCACCCCTCCACTTT | - | TRBV6-5 | - | TRBJ1-6
CASSSPGQGNQPQHF | TGTGCCAGCAGCTCACCGGGACAGGGGAATCAGCCCCAGCATTTT | TRBD1 | TRBV7-9 | - | TRBJ1-5
CASIRGPSQMNTEAFF | TGTGCCAGCATAAGGGGGCCCAGCCAAATGAACACTGAAGCTTTCTTT | TRBD1 | TRBV5-6 | once | TRBJ1-1
CASSQGGGFKETQYF | TGTGCCAGCAGCCAAGGGGGGGGCTTCAAAGAGACCCAGTACTTC | - | TRBV4-2 | - | TRBJ2-5
CASTDRTEYNEQFF | TGTGCCAGCACGGACAGGACAGAGTACAATGAGCAGTTCTTC | TRBD1 | TRBV11-3 | - | TRBJ2-1
CASSVASGGAYPQYF | TGCGCCAGCAGTGTGGCTAGCGGGGGGGCCTACCCGCAGTATTTT | TRBD2 | TRBV10-2 | - | TRBJ2-3
CASSLVGRGTDTQYF | TGTGCCAGCAGCTTAGTGGGCAGGGGAACAGATACGCAGTATTTT | - | TRBV7-8 | - | TRBJ2-3
CAWSRPGTRDTQYF | TGTGCCTGGAGTCGCCCCGGAACGAGGGATACGCAGTATTTT | - | TRBV30 | - | TRBJ2-3
CASSPQGVVDETQYF | TGTGCCAGCAGTCCACAGGGGGTAGTGGATGAGACCCAGTACTTC | TRBD1 | TRBV6-5 | - | TRBJ2-5
CASSEPSSTSGRALGTDTQYF | TGTGCCAGCAGCGAGCCCTCATCAACTAGCGGGAGGGCCTTAGGCACAGATACGCAGTATTTT | TRBD2 | TRBV9 | - | TRBJ2-3
CASSAHLGQNTEAFF | TGTGCCAGCAGCGCCCATCTGGGGCAGAACACTGAAGCTTTCTTT | - | TRBV9 | - | TRBJ1-1
CASSTFTSGSSYEQYF | TGTGCCAGCAGCACCTTTACTAGCGGTAGCTCCTACGAGCAGTACTTC | TRBD2 | TRBV5-4 | - | TRBJ2-7
CSDVRLAGSTGELFF | TGCAGCGACGTTAGACTAGCGGGGTCCACCGGGGAGCTGTTTTTT | TRBD2 | TRBV29-1 | - | TRBJ2-2
CASSLIASSQETQYF | TGTGCCAGCTCACTAATAGCGAGCTCACAAGAGACCCAGTACTTC | - | TRBV18 | - | TRBJ2-5